The 20 T cell receptor beta chains below come from one sample, sequenced in a study of T cells after posttransplantation cyclophosphamide. Sampled 1 year posttransplant, controls received myeloablative marrow transplants, methotrexate and a calcineurin inhibitor. The assay was immunoSEQ multiplex PCR, and TCRdb's table has in-frame clones only and misses some. The table lists just over 15,000 clones, approximately 88% of them singletons. Material: PBMCs, obtained 371 days after allogeneic stem cell transplant with calcineurin inhibitor and methotrexate. The receptors shown here come from a young adult male patient who received an allogeneic stem cell transplant from a related donor, was CMV-positive, and had no GVHD. A share of the T cells may be of graft donor origin.

The gene calls are TRBV29-1 and TRBJ2-2; a weak D match, TRBD2 (5 bases). This CDR3 contains 14 residues. CDR1 and CDR2 from the germline V gene are SQVTM and ANQGSEA. With 2 bases removed from V and 5 bases from J, the gap between germline ends came to 12 bases. CDR3 region: CSVERGSRTGELFF. DNA for the CDR3: TGCAGCGTTGAACGTGGGAGTCGGACCGGGGAGCTGTTTTTT.

This chain uses TRBV11-2 with TRBJ2-3, with a possible D match to TRBD2 (6 bases). Germline loops: CDR1 SGHAT, CDR2 FQNNGV. Trimming cost V 3 bases and J 2 bases, with 21 bases left between them. The CDR3 is 18 amino acids. The CDR3: CASSLTLGGLYPTDTQYF. The DNA for the CDR3 is TGTGCCAGCAGCTTGACTTTGGGGGGTTTATACCCCACAGATACGCAGTATTTT.

The V gene is TRBV7-2, the J gene TRBJ2-1; 7 bases align to TRBD1. The CDR3 runs 16 residues. The V segment lost 3 bases and the J segment 9 bases; nucleotides outside the gene matches: 14. Looked up from germline, CDR1 is SGHTA and CDR2 is FQGNSA. DNA for the CDR3: TGTGCCAGCAGCTTTATAATGGCAGGGGGACCCAGTGAGCAGTTCTTC. Translating it yields CASSFIMAGGPSEQFF.

CDR3 region: CASSPRTQATNEKLFF. CDR3 in DNA: TGTGCCAGTAGTCCCCGGACTCAGGCAACTAATGAAAAACTGTTTTTT. The V gene is TRBV19, the J gene TRBJ1-4; no clear D. V shed 5 bases and J shed 0 bases, with 13 bases lying between them. This CDR3 is built from 16 residues. Germline V gene lookup returns CDR1 LNHDA and CDR2 SQIVND (reference sequence).

The chain combines TRBV2 with TRBJ2-1; 12 bases are shared with TRBD2. V lost 2 bases and J lost 9; bases outside the gene matches: 17. The CDR3 is made up of 19 amino acids. CDR1 is SNHLY and CDR2 is FYNNEI in the germline V gene. CDR3 sequence reads: CASSEYRGLAGGIGREQFF. In DNA, the CDR3 is TGTGCCAGCAGTGAATATCGGGGGCTAGCGGGAGGGATTGGGCGTGAGCAGTTCTTC.

The chain has TRBV7-2 and TRBJ2-1; D is unclear. Per the germline V gene, CDR1 is SGHTA and CDR2 is FQGNSA. Deletions cut 5 bases from V and 0 bases from J, with 11 bases between. The CDR3 contains 15 residues. CDR3 DNA sequence: TGTGCCAGCAGCCCGTTAGCTAGCTCCTACAATGAGCAGTTCTTC. Its translation is CASSPLASSYNEQFF.

This clone was recorded only once. The V gene is TRBV7-3, the J gene TRBJ2-3; TRBD1 matches 9 bases. The length of the CDR3 is 17 residues. Per germline, CDR1 SGHTA and CDR2 FQGTGA. V lost 4 bases and J lost 3; bases outside the gene matches: 11. The CDR3 DNA reads as TGTGCCAGCAGCTCGAGCCCACAGGGGGCAGGGACAGATACGCAGTATTTT. This codes for CASSSSPQGAGTDTQYF. Combining the CDR3 with reference TRBV7-3 and TRBJ2-3 gives the whole variable domain GAGVSQTPSNKVTEKGKYVELRCDPISGHTALYWYRQSLGQGPEFLIYFQGTGAADDSGLPNDRFFAVRPEGSVSTLKIQRTERGDSAVYLCASSSSPQGAGTDTQYFGPGTRLTVL.

The count of this clone is one. The CDR3 region has the DNA TGCAGCGTTGAACTTCTAGGGGGAGTCGGGGAGCTGTTTTTT. As protein: CSVELLGGVGELFF. The chain carries TRBV29-1 and TRBJ2-2; tentatively, D is TRBD1 (6 bases). Germline-derived CDR1 and CDR2 are SQVTM and ANQGSEA. V shed 2 bases and J shed 7 bases, with 14 bases lying between them. The CDR3 sequence is 14 residues long.

The chain recombines TRBV30 with TRBJ2-1; no reliable D call. Per the germline V gene, CDR1 is GTSNPN and CDR2 is SVGIG (reference sequence). Trimming cost V 3 bases and J 0 bases, with 6 bases left between them. The CDR3 consists of 13 residues. CDR3 loop: CAWRAFSYNEQFF. The CDR3 DNA is TGTGCCTGGAGGGCCTTCTCCTACAATGAGCAGTTCTTC.

The CDR3 here is CASSPFSGNEQFF. CDR3 bases: TGCGCCAGCAGCCCTTTTTCGGGGAATGAGCAGTTCTTC. V usage is TRBV4-3 and J usage is TRBJ2-1; D might be TRBD2 (5 bases). V lost 4 bases and J lost 7, with 11 bases in between. The germline CDR1 and CDR2 sequences are LGHNA and YSLEER. The CDR3 totals 13 residues.

The V call is TRBV19, the J call TRBJ2-2; D possibly corresponds to TRBD2 (5 bases). This CDR3 spans 14 amino acids. CDR1 LNHDA and CDR2 SQIVND come from the germline V gene (reference sequence). The V and J ends lost 6 bases and 4 bases respectively, with 12 bases between them. CDR3 region: CASSPGLITGELFF. In nucleotides, the CDR3 is TGTGCCAGTAGCCCCGGACTTATCACCGGGGAGCTGTTTTTT.

The chain couples TRBV29-1 to TRBJ2-1; TRBD2 is a possible D gene (6 bases). Germline V gene sequence: CDR1 SQVTM, CDR2 ANQGSEA. This CDR3 comprises 12 residues. The V gene lost 4 bases and the J gene lost 9 bases, with 13 bases spanning the gap. CDR3 protein: CSVGWGESEQFF. The DNA of the CDR3 is TGCAGCGTTGGGTGGGGGGAGAGTGAGCAGTTCTTC.

A single count supports this clone. The J gene is TRBJ2-3, the V gene TRBV5-1; maybe TRBD1 (5 bases). V lost 2 bases to trimming and J lost 4 bases, with 14 bases between them. The CDR3 runs 15 residues. The germline CDR1 and CDR2 sequences are SGHRS and YFSETQ. CDR3 amino acids: CASSFQGTGPDTQYF. The CDR3 nucleotides are TGCGCCAGCAGCTTTCAGGGTACGGGCCCAGATACGCAGTATTTT.

V gene TRBV13 combines with J gene TRBJ2-2; 7 bases align to TRBD1. V was clipped by 5 bases and J by 6 bases; unmatched bases: 9. This CDR3 contains 15 residues. Germline-derived CDR1 and CDR2 are PRHDT and FYEKMQ (reference sequence). CDR3 coding DNA: TGTGCCAGCAGCGCCCACAGGGGCGCCTCCGGGGAGCTGTTTTTT. Protein product: CASSAHRGASGELFF. The entire variable domain, with the rest obtained from reference TRBV13 and TRBJ2-2, is as follows: AAGVIQSPRHLIKEKRETATLKCYPIPRHDTVYWYQQGPGQDPQFLISFYEKMQSDKGSIPDRFSAQQFSDYHSELNMSSLELGDSALYFCASSAHRGASGELFFGEGSRLTVL.

The V call is TRBV30, the J call TRBJ2-7; no reliable D call. Germline loops: CDR1 GTSNPN, CDR2 SVGIG (reference sequence). CDR3 size: 13 residues. V lost 5 bases, J lost 0 bases, and 11 bases lay in between. The CDR3 here is CAWAVSRSYEQYF. CDR3 nucleotides: TGTGCCTGGGCCGTAAGCCGCTCCTACGAGCAGTACTTC.

This chain connects TRBV2 to TRBJ2-7; 10 bases line up with TRBD2. The V gene end was trimmed by 6 bases and the J gene end by 6 bases; junction bases not matched to a gene: 11. The germline gives CDR1 SNHLY, CDR2 FYNNEI. The CDR3 has 15 amino acids. The CDR3 coding sequence is TGTGCCAGCAGCCGCCTGAGCGGGAGGGGGAGCGAGCAGTACTTC. Its protein product is CASSRLSGRGSEQYF.

This sequence joins TRBV27 and TRBJ2-7; the D gene is possibly TRBD2 (5 bases). Deletions cut 5 bases from V and 3 bases from J, with 14 bases between. The CDR3 spans 14 residues. CDR1 is MNHEY and CDR2 is SMNVEV in the germline V gene (reference sequence). The CDR3 sequence: CASSQPGYLYEQYF. The CDR3 DNA reads as TGTGCCAGCAGTCAACCGGGATACCTCTACGAGCAGTACTTC.

Only one count was recorded for this clone. This chain connects TRBV7-2 to TRBJ2-1; 10 nucleotides agree with TRBD2. The CDR3 spans 15 residues. After removal of 4 bases from V and 9 bases from J, the junction contained 9 bases not matched to a gene. Germline loops: CDR1 SGHTA, CDR2 FQGNSA. The CDR3 sequence: CASSSPSGRVREQFF. CDR3 in DNA: TGTGCCAGCAGCTCCCCTAGCGGGAGAGTCCGTGAGCAGTTCTTC.

This chain's CDR3 is CASSPDRAYQPQHF. The CDR3 DNA reads TGTGCCAGTAGCCCCGACAGGGCTTATCAGCCCCAGCATTTT. The V gene is TRBV19, the J gene TRBJ1-5; 7 bases align to TRBD1. Germline-derived CDR1 and CDR2 are LNHDA and SQIVND (reference sequence). CDR3 length equals 14 residues. The junction had 7 bases not matched to a gene; V was cut back by 6 bases and J by 5 bases.

The J gene is TRBJ2-1, the V gene TRBV2; 9 bases map to TRBD2. Germline assignment: CDR1 SNHLY and CDR2 FYNNEI. The ends lost 8 bases at V and 0 bases at J; junction bases unmatched: 5. The CDR3 runs to 15 residues. The CDR3, as DNA: TGTGCCAGCGGCTCTAGCGGGATCTCCTACAATGAGCAGTTCTTC. It yields the protein CASGSSGISYNEQFF.